The TCR beta chain under discussion was sequenced for a study of a mutant IDH1 vaccine in newly diagnosed glioma. Study context: Patients got radiotherapy, temozolomide, or both beforehand, and most got both.

Comment on this clone: Its antigen is unknown.

Germline CDR1 reads SGHRS; CDR2 reads YFSETQ. The CDR3 consists of 14 residues. After removal of 8 bases from V and 4 bases from J, the junction contained 10 bases not matched to a gene. Specified time point: week 35, safety follow-up. In every dose of vaccine, 300 ug of mutant IDH1 20-mer peptide was given alongside topical imiquimod. Method: immunoSEQ multiplex PCR; TCRdb's copy keeps in-frame clones and lacks some. The sample contains about 65,000 clones, around 81% of which appear only once. General study points: Vaccination induced immune responses in around 93% of patients.

This receptor was identified in a man between 35 and 55 years old with glioma. The material was PBMCs, obtained from a glioma patient whose treatment included an IDH1 peptide vaccine. The chain links TRBV5-1 to TRBJ2-7, with 9 bases lining up with TRBD1. The CDR3 nucleotides read TGCGCCAGTACTACGGGACAGGGCGGGTACGAGCAGTACTTC. Encoded protein: CASTTGQGGYEQYF. The full variable domain, with the rest looked up from reference TRBV5-1 and TRBJ2-7, is KAGVTQTPRYLIKTRGQQVTLSCSPISGHRSVSWYQQTPGQGLQFLFEYFSETQRNKGNFPGRFSGRQFSNSRSEMNVSTLELGDSALYLCASTTGQGGYEQYFGPGTRLTVT.